A selection of T cell receptor beta chains follows, all from one sample in a study of blood T cell repertoires in COVID-19. Measured with immunoSEQ multiplex PCR; TCRdb has only the in-frame clones, and not every one. The sample holds just over 350,000 clones; roughly 84% are singletons and the top ten take 2.5% to 3%. What was sequenced was PBMCs or T cells enriched from blood (not recorded which). The receptors stem from a woman under 40 who had recovered from COVID-19. Each CDR3 is given with its conserved first and last residue. The D gene is left open where the match is weak. Some rows mark clone size as missing; the rest say once, few, many or name a class of expanded clone.

j_call v_call clone_size d_call cdr3_aa cdr3_nt
TRBJ1-1 TRBV4-1 - - CASSMGGGSMNTEAFF TGCGCCAGCAGCATGGGGGGGGGCAGCATGAACACTGAAGCTTTCTTT
TRBJ1-4 TRBV4-1 - - CASSQGELRGGEKLFF TGCGCCAGCAGCCAAGGGGAGCTCCGCGGAGGTGAAAAACTGTTTTTT
TRBJ1-2 TRBV10-2 - - CASSAAGSSYGYTF TGCGCCAGCAGTGCCGCCGGTTCCTCTTATGGCTACACCTTC
TRBJ2-7 TRBV7-9 - TRBD1 CASSSTWTGQLNEQYF TGTGCCAGCAGCTCAACTTGGACAGGTCAGCTCAACGAGCAGTACTTC
TRBJ1-1 TRBV7-9 - - CASSLAQGRAFF TGTGCCAGCAGCTTAGCCCAGGGTCGAGCTTTCTTT
TRBJ1-1 TRBV12-3/TRBV12-4 - - CASSLQGNTEAFF TGTGCCAGCAGTTTACAGGGTAACACTGAAGCTTTCTTT
TRBJ2-2 TRBV11-2 - - CASSLGSEATGELFF TGTGCCAGCAGCTTAGGAAGCGAGGCCACCGGGGAGCTGTTTTTT
TRBJ2-7 TRBV5-1 - TRBD2 CASSLTSGSVSEQYF TGCGCCAGCAGCCTTACTAGCGGGAGTGTGAGCGAGCAGTACTTC
TRBJ1-6 TRBV9 - - CASSVGREGYNSPLHF TGTGCCAGCAGCGTCGGGAGGGAAGGCTATAATTCACCCCTCCACTTT
TRBJ2-5 TRBV7-2 - TRBD2 CASSLAGGPPETQYF TGTGCCAGCAGCCTAGCGGGAGGCCCCCCAGAGACCCAGTACTTC
TRBJ2-1 TRBV5-1 - TRBD2 CASSLGLADNEQFF TGCGCCAGCAGCCTAGGACTAGCAGACAATGAGCAGTTCTTC
TRBJ2-7 TRBV25-1 - - CASSDLDRTYEQYF TGTGCCAGCAGTGACTTGGACAGAACCTACGAGCAGTACTTC
TRBJ2-6 TRBV19 - TRBD2 CASSIETGGLSGANVLTF TGTGCCAGTAGTATAGAAACGGGGGGTCTCTCTGGGGCCAACGTCCTGACTTTC
TRBJ1-3 TRBV7-9 - TRBD1 CASSPGTGGNTIYF TGTGCCAGCAGCCCCGGGACAGGTGGAAACACCATATATTTT
TRBJ1-1 TRBV5-1 - TRBD1 CASSAETGLNTEAFF TGCGCCAGCAGCGCAGAGACAGGGTTAAATACTGAAGCTTTCTTT
TRBJ2-7 TRBV24-1 few - CATSDFATKYEQYF TGTGCCACCAGTGATTTTGCTACTAAATACGAGCAGTACTTC
TRBJ1-3 TRBV28 - TRBD1 CASTLPGGSGNTIYF TGTGCCAGCACCCTCCCAGGGGGCTCAGGAAACACCATATATTTT
TRBJ1-1 TRBV12-5 - - CASGPGVHTEAFF TGTGCTAGTGGCCCCGGAGTACACACTGAAGCTTTCTTT
TRBJ2-2 TRBV29-1 - - CSVDKEGARFGELFF TGCAGCGTTGACAAGGAGGGGGCTCGGTTCGGGGAGCTGTTTTTT
TRBJ1-5 TRBV7-9 - - CASSLFEGDSNQPQHF TGTGCCAGCAGCTTGTTCGAGGGGGATAGCAATCAGCCCCAGCATTTT
TRBJ2-3 TRBV28 - TRBD2 CASSRRIAGNGDTQYF TGTGCCAGCAGTCGCCGGATAGCGGGAAACGGAGATACGCAGTATTTT
TRBJ1-1 TRBV6-6 once - CASRPPRGGTEAFF TGTGCCAGCAGACCCCCCAGGGGAGGGACTGAAGCTTTCTTT
TRBJ1-4 TRBV30 - TRBD1 CACDRVNEKLFF TGTGCCTGTGACAGGGTTAATGAAAAACTGTTTTTT
TRBJ2-3 TRBV27 many - CAKPLESRAGDTQYF TGTGCCAAACCTCTGGAGAGCAGGGCTGGGGATACGCAGTATTTT
TRBJ1-3 TRBV7-2 - TRBD1 CASSLSTGSGNTIYF TGTGCCAGCAGCTTATCGACAGGGAGTGGAAACACCATATATTTT
TRBJ2-3 TRBV28 few TRBD2 CASSLVSASGSENTQYF TGTGCCAGCAGTTTGGTTTCGGCTAGCGGGAGTGAAAATACGCAGTATTTT
TRBJ1-6 TRBV6-1 - - CASSEVMRVDSPLHF TGTGCCAGCAGTGAAGTTATGCGGGTAGATTCACCCCTCCACTTT
TRBJ2-2 TRBV30 once TRBD2 CAWSVTSGTGELFF TGTGCCTGGAGTGTCACTAGCGGCACCGGGGAGCTGTTTTTT
TRBJ2-7 TRBV28 - - CASSSYLGGTGRSYEQYF TGTGCCAGCAGTTCTTACTTGGGGGGGACAGGCCGTTCCTACGAGCAGTACTTC
TRBJ1-1 TRBV5-1 - - CASSLATLNTEAFF TGCGCCAGCAGCTTGGCGACACTGAACACTGAAGCTTTCTTT
TRBJ1-1 TRBV27 - - CASSFSLTATEAFF TGTGCCAGCAGTTTCTCCCTCACAGCCACTGAAGCTTTCTTT
TRBJ1-2 TRBV9 - - CASSPQSQGTGYTF TGTGCCAGCAGCCCACAATCGCAGGGTACGGGCTACACCTTC
TRBJ2-1 TRBV6-5 once TRBD2 CASEPGLAGHNEQFF TGTGCCAGCGAACCGGGACTAGCGGGACACAATGAGCAGTTCTTC
TRBJ2-7 TRBV19 - TRBD2 CASGTSGSYEQYF TGTGCCAGTGGGACTAGCGGGTCCTACGAGCAGTACTTC
TRBJ1-1 TRBV6-5 - TRBD1 CASSTGQGMNTEAFF TGTGCCAGCAGTACGGGACAGGGAATGAACACTGAAGCTTTCTTT
TRBJ2-1 TRBV7-2 - TRBD2 CASSPGGAAGGNEQFF TGTGCCAGCAGCCCGGGGGGGGCTGCGGGAGGAAATGAGCAGTTCTTC
TRBJ1-2 TRBV5-6 - TRBD1 CASRYLPGQGEDYGYTF TGTGCCAGCAGGTACCTCCCGGGACAGGGGGAGGACTATGGCTACACCTTC
TRBJ1-5 TRBV4-1 - TRBD1 CASSPTGTGGYDQPQHF TGCGCCAGCAGTCCTACCGGGACAGGGGGTTACGATCAGCCCCAGCATTTT
TRBJ2-2 TRBV7-8 - TRBD2 CASSGTSGDAANTGELFF TGTGCCAGCAGCGGGACTAGCGGGGATGCAGCGAACACCGGGGAGCTGTTTTTT
TRBJ1-2 TRBV4-1 - TRBD1 CASSPTTGGDGYTF TGCGCCAGCAGCCCGACGACAGGGGGGGATGGCTACACCTTC
TRBJ1-4 TRBV19 - - CASSRGEGGEKLFF TGTGCCAGCTCCCGCGGGGAGGGCGGAGAAAAACTGTTTTTT
TRBJ2-3 TRBV30 - - CARGTAGGDTQYF TGTGCCCGGGGGACTGCCGGAGGGGATACGCAGTATTTT